Listed below are T cell receptor beta chains from one sample, sequenced in a study of CD8 T cells in Susac syndrome. MiXCR, applied by TCRdb to the immunoSEQ multiplex PCR reads, yields one record per CDR3 protein. The sample holds roughly 150,000 distinct CDR3 sequences, approximately 92% seen once. Sequenced material: CD4+ T cells from PBMCs. These receptors came from a human donor in good health. Both conserved end residues are part of each CDR3. A D gene is named only where the DNA matches it firmly. Only part of the rows carry a size: once, few, many, or a class if the clone is expanded.

cdr3_length j_call d_call v_call clone_size cdr3_nt cdr3_aa
13 TRBJ2-5 TRBD1 TRBV5-1 . TGCGCCAGCAGCTTGGGACAGGGGGAGACCCAGTACTTC CASSLGQGETQYF
12 TRBJ1-2 . TRBV20-1 once TGCAGTGCCTATACAGGGTTTGGTGGCTACACCTTC CSAYTGFGGYTF
13 TRBJ2-1 . TRBV14 . TGTGCCAGCAGCCTCGGCCACTGGGTTGAGCAGTTCTTC CASSLGHWVEQFF
13 TRBJ1-4 TRBD1 TRBV18 once TGTGCCAGCTCTCTCGACAGGGTTGAAAAACTGTTTTTT CASSLDRVEKLFF
16 TRBJ2-2 TRBD1 TRBV25-1 . TGTGCCAGCAGTGAATGGGAGACAGGGGGCACCGGGGAGCTGTTTTTT CASSEWETGGTGELFF
14 TRBJ1-2 TRBD1 TRBV2 . TGTGCCAGCAGCCCCCGGCTGACAGGGGTCGGCTACACCTTC CASSPRLTGVGYTF
11 TRBJ1-2 . TRBV20-1 . TGCAGTGCTGCCCCTTACTATGGCTACACCTTC CSAAPYYGYTF
13 TRBJ2-7 . TRBV21-1 . TGTGCCAGCGGGGACAGGGGCCTCTACGAGCAGTACTTC CASGDRGLYEQYF
12 TRBJ1-2 . TRBV23-1 . TGCGCCAGCAGGGGGCATAACTATGGCTACACCTTC CASRGHNYGYTF
16 TRBJ2-5 TRBD2 TRBV6-1 . TGTGCCAGCAGTCCCAGGACTAGCGGGTTTCAAGAGACCCAGTACTTC CASSPRTSGFQETQYF
14 TRBJ2-5 . TRBV7-9 few TGTGCCAGCAGCTTAGAAGGAGGCCAAGAGACCCAGTACTTC CASSLEGGQETQYF
15 TRBJ2-3 TRBD2 TRBV18 . TGTGCCAGCTCACCGGCTAGCGGGTCATCCGATACGCAGTATTTT CASSPASGSSDTQYF
14 TRBJ1-6 TRBD1 TRBV2 . TGTGCCAGCAATCGGGACAGACAAAATTCACCCCTCCACTTT CASNRDRQNSPLHF
13 TRBJ2-7 TRBD2 TRBV29-1 . TGCGCGGGGGGGGCAGGGAACATTTACGAGCAGTACTTC CAGGAGNIYEQYF
15 TRBJ2-2 . TRBV7-7 few TGTGCCAGCAGTGCCGGGACTCCAAACACCGGGGAGCTGTTTTTT CASSAGTPNTGELFF
14 TRBJ1-5 . TRBV20-1 . TGCAGTGCTCAGGGGCCCTATAGCAATCAGCCCCAGCATTTT CSAQGPYSNQPQHF
15 TRBJ2-5 . TRBV11-2 . TGTGCCAGCAGCCTAACGGGGGAGCGACGGGAGACCCAGTACTTC CASSLTGERRETQYF
13 TRBJ1-5 . TRBV6-1 . TGTGCCAGCAGGGTAGTGCAGAATCAGCCCCAGCATTTT CASRVVQNQPQHF
13 TRBJ1-1 . TRBV29-1 . TGCAGCGTTGAAGAGGTGCTGTACACTGAAGCTTTCTTT CSVEEVLYTEAFF
11 TRBJ1-1 . TRBV5-1 . TGCGCCACTAATGACTGGGCTGAAGCTTTCTTT CATNDWAEAFF
13 TRBJ1-2 . TRBV12-3/TRBV12-4 . TGTGCCAGCAGCCCCGGGACCGAAAATGGCTACACCTTC CASSPGTENGYTF
15 TRBJ2-5 . TRBV7-8 . TGTGCCAGCAGCTTCTCCGGGACTGGAGGTTTGGCCCAGTACTTC CASSFSGTGGLAQYF
15 TRBJ2-4 TRBD1 TRBV2 . TGTGCCAGCAGGCCAGAGGGGACAGGGGGACGCATTCAGTACTTC CASRPEGTGGRIQYF
14 TRBJ1-3 . TRBV2 . TGTGCCAGCAGAGGGGGGACGTCCGGAAACACCATATATTTT CASRGGTSGNTIYF